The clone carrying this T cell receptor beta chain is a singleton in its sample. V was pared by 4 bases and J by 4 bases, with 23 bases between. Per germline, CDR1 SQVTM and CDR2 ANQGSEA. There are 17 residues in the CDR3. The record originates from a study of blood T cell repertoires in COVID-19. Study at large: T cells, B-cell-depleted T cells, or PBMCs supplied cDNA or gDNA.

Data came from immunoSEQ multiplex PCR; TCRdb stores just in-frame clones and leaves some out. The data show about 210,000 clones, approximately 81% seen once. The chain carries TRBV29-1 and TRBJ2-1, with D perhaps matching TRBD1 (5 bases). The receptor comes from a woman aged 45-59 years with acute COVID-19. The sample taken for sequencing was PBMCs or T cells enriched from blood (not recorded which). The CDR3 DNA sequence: TGCAGCGTTGTGAGTGGCCCATCAGGGCTGGGGTACAATGAGCAGTTCTTC. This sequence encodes CSVVSGPSGLGYNEQFF.